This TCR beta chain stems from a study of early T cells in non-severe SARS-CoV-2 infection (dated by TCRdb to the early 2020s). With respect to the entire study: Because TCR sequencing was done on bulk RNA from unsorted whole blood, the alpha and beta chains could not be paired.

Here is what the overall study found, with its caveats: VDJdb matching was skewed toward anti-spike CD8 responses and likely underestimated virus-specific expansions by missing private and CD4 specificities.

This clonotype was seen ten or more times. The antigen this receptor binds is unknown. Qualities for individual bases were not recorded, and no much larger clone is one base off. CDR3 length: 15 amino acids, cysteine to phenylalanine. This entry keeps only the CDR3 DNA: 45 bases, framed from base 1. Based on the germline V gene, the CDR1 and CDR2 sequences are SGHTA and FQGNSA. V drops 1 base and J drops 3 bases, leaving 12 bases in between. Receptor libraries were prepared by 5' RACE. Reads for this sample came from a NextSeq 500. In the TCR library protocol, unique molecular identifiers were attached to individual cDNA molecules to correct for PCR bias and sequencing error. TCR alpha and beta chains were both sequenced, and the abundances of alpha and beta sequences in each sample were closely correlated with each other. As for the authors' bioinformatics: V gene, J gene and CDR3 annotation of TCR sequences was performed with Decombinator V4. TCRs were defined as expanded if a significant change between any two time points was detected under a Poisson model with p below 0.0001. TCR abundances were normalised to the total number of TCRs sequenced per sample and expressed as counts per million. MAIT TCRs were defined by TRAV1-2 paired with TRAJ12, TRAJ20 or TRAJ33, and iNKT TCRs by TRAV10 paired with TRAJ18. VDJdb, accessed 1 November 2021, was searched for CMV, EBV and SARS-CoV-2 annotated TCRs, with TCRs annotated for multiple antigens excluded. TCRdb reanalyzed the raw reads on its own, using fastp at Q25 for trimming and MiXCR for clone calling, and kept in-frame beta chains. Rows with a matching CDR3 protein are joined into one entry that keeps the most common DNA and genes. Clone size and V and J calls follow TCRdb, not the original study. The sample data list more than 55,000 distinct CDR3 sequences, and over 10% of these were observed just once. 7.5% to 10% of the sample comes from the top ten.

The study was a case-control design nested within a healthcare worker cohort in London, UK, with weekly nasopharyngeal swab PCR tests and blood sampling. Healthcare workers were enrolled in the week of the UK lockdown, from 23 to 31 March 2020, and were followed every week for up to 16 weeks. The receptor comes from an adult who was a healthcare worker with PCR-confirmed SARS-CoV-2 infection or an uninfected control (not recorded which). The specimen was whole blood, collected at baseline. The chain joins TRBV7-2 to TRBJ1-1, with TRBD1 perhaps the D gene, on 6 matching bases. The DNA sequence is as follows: TGTGCCAGCAGCTTAGGAGGAGGGGGGGACACTGAAGCTTTCTTT. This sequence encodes CASSLGGGGDTEAFF.